The sample holds a few counts of the clone carrying this TCR beta chain. The data were taken from a study of blood T cell repertoires in COVID-19. Study information: Italy, Spain and the United States were the sources of the convalescent and acute COVID-19 samples. PBMCs, B-cell-depleted T cells, or T cells were the source of the cDNA or gDNA that made up the material.

In germline, CDR1 is MDHEN, CDR2 SYDVKM. V dropped 5 bases and J dropped 4; count of bases not matched to a gene: 9. This CDR3 is built from 16 residues. In the source study's methods: Nucleated cell counts were estimated from reference gene primer amplification. TCRdb's copy holds only in-frame clones and misses some; the assay was immunoSEQ multiplex PCR. V, J and clone size reflect that table, while D and trimming were determined from the DNA. The sample consists of under 150,000 clones, approximately 77% of them appearing once. Sample: peripheral blood. The V and J genes are TRBV28 and TRBJ1-5; 9 nucleotides align to TRBD1. The clonotype was recovered from an elderly man with acute or convalescent COVID-19. For the CDR3, the DNA is TGTGCCAGCAGTCCCGCGGGACAGGGTTATAATCAGCCCCAGCATTTT. This sequence encodes CASSPAGQGYNQPQHF.